The 18 T cell receptor beta chains listed next were all sequenced from one sample in a study of blood T cell repertoires in COVID-19. This table comes from immunoSEQ multiplex PCR, and its TCRdb copy is limited to in-frame clones, with some not included. The profile shows around 250,000 clones, 86% of them singletons. Sequencing was carried out using peripheral blood. These receptors were collected from a woman aged 30 to 39 with active or convalescent COVID-19.

V and J are TRBV19 and TRBJ2-3; 9 bases are a match to TRBD1. CDR1 is LNHDA and CDR2 is SQIVND in the germline V gene (reference sequence). With V trimmed by 3 bases and J by 1 base, 5 bases remained unmatched. The CDR3 extends over 16 amino acids. CDR3 DNA sequence: TGTGCCAGTAGTATCCGGACAGGGGCCGGCACAGATACGCAGTATTTT. It encodes CASSIRTGAGTDTQYF.

This rearrangement joins TRBV6-1 to TRBJ2-3; unclear D gene. This CDR3 contains 12 residues. In germline, CDR1 is MNHNS, CDR2 SASEGT. Trimming took 3 bases from V and 6 from J, leaving 7 bases between them. CDR3 DNA sequence: TGTGCCAGCAGTGACCGGAGCGATACGCAGTATTTT. Encoded protein: CASSDRSDTQYF.

The chain recombines TRBV6-6 with TRBJ2-7; 7 nucleotides match TRBD2. CDR3 size: 16 residues. Trimming removed 7 bases from V and 2 bases from J; junction bases left unmatched: 14. The germline V gene has CDR1 MNHNY and CDR2 SVGAGI (reference sequence). The CDR3 nucleotides are TGTGCCAGCACCGGAACGGGAGCGGGGACCCCCTACGAGCAGTACTTC. Translated: CASTGTGAGTPYEQYF.

This chain connects TRBV2 to TRBJ2-3; 8 positions agree with TRBD2. Germline trimming cut 6 bases from V and 2 bases from J; bases unmatched to any gene: 4. Germline V gives CDR1 SNHLY, CDR2 FYNNEI. This CDR3 is built from 14 residues. The CDR3 nucleotides are TGTGCCAGCAGCGGGGGGGCGCTCACAGATACGCAGTATTTT. Residues: CASSGGALTDTQYF.

This clone was seen a single time. V usage is TRBV5-1 and J usage is TRBJ1-4; 11 bases map to TRBD1. The junction had 8 bases not matched to a gene; V was cut back by 4 bases and J by 6 bases. Germline loops: CDR1 SGHRS, CDR2 YFSETQ. The CDR3 runs to 16 residues. The CDR3 is CASSLGQGVIDEKLFF. CDR3 coding DNA: TGCGCCAGCAGCCTGGGACAGGGGGTAATTGATGAAAAACTGTTTTTT.

The rearrangement links TRBV19 to TRBJ1-2; 9 bases agree with TRBD1. The CDR3 consists of 18 residues. With V trimmed by 5 bases and J by 3 bases, 16 bases remained unmatched. The germline CDR1 and CDR2 sequences are LNHDA and SQIVND (reference sequence). The CDR3 spells CASSAHTGGLGKDYGYTF. The CDR3 region has the DNA TGTGCCAGTAGTGCTCACACAGGGGGCTTAGGAAAGGACTATGGCTACACCTTC. Full variable domain (missing parts from reference TRBV19 and TRBJ1-2): DGGITQSPKYLFRKEGQNVTLSCEQNLNHDAMYWYRQDPGQGLRLIYYSQIVNDFQKGDIAEGYSVSREKKESFPLTVTSAQKNPTAFYLCASSAHTGGLGKDYGYTFGSGTRLTVV.

V gene TRBV6-6 combines with J gene TRBJ1-4; 7 positions agree with TRBD1. This CDR3 is 17 amino acids long. Per the germline V gene, CDR1 is MNHNY and CDR2 is SVGAGI (reference sequence). The ends lost 5 bases at V and 8 bases at J; junction bases unmatched: 17. The CDR3 loop is CASSPFGFTGDGEKLFF. CDR3 DNA sequence: TGTGCCAGCAGTCCCTTTGGTTTCACAGGGGATGGCGAAAAACTGTTTTTT.

This clone was detected a few times. The chain employs TRBV5-1 and TRBJ1-3; D gene unclear. V was clipped by 0 bases and J by 0 bases, with 7 bases between them. The CDR3 consists of 15 residues. Germline V gene data show CDR1 as SGHRS and CDR2 as YFSETQ. The CDR3, as DNA: TGCGCCAGCAGCTTGGATGGGAGCTCTGGAAACACCATATATTTT. This translates into CASSLDGSSGNTIYF.

This sequence joins TRBV7-8 and TRBJ1-5; 8 bases are shared with TRBD1. The CDR3 has 16 amino acids. Losses at the gene ends were 4 bases for V and 4 bases for J; bases not matched to a gene: 9. CDR1 and CDR2 from the germline V gene are SGHVS and FQNEAQ. The CDR3 DNA is TGTGCCAGCAGCTCCCACGACAGGGGCCTAAATCAGCCCCAGCATTTT. Translated: CASSSHDRGLNQPQHF. The variable domain in full, with the rest retrieved from reference TRBV7-8 and TRBJ1-5, is GAGVSQSPRYKVAKRGQDVALRCDPISGHVSLFWYQQALGQGPEFLTYFQNEAQLDKSGLPSDRFFAERPEGSVSTLKIQRTQQEDSAVYLCASSSHDRGLNQPQHFGDGTRLSIL.

The chain recombines TRBV19 with TRBJ2-7, with 10 bases fitting TRBD1. In germline, CDR1 is LNHDA, CDR2 SQIVND (reference sequence). The CDR3 sequence is 15 residues long. V dropped 2 bases and J dropped 5; count of bases not matched to a gene: 6. CDR3 region: CASSIRGTGDHEQYF. The CDR3 DNA reads TGTGCCAGTAGTATACGCGGGACAGGGGATCACGAGCAGTACTTC.

This chain links TRBV28 with TRBJ2-1; 11 positions agree with TRBD2. Losses at the gene ends were 2 bases for V and 5 bases for J; bases not matched to a gene: 5. Germline CDR1 is MDHEN and CDR2 is SYDVKM. This CDR3 contains 16 residues. The CDR3: CASSLISGGAHNEQFF. The CDR3 bases are TGTGCCAGCAGTTTAATTAGCGGGGGGGCCCACAATGAGCAGTTCTTC.

The chain couples TRBV25-1 to TRBJ2-5, with D hard to call. Germline loops: CDR1 MGHDK, CDR2 SYGVNS. V lost 0 bases to trimming and J lost 1 base, with 6 bases between them. The CDR3 contains 14 residues. The CDR3: CASSEYAGQETQYF. DNA of the CDR3: TGTGCCAGCAGTGAATATGCAGGCCAAGAGACCCAGTACTTC.

J is TRBJ2-3 and V is TRBV7-9, with 12 bases matching TRBD2. The V and J ends lost 0 bases and 1 base, in that order; junction bases with no gene match: 8. Per the germline V gene, CDR1 is SEHNR and CDR2 is FQNEAQ (reference sequence). The length of the CDR3 is 19 residues. The CDR3 loop is CASSLAQTSGGYGTDTQYF. The CDR3 bases are TGTGCCAGCAGCTTAGCGCAGACTAGCGGGGGTTATGGCACAGATACGCAGTATTTT.

The rearrangement joins TRBV5-6 to TRBJ2-5, with a tentative D call TRBD2 (5 bases). V was clipped by 3 bases and J by 1 base, with 13 bases between them. The CDR3 totals 15 residues. From germline, CDR1 is SGHDT and CDR2 YYEEEE. The CDR3 spells CASSSLGSSQETQYF. The DNA of the CDR3 is TGTGCCAGCAGCTCCCTAGGGAGTTCCCAAGAGACCCAGTACTTC.

The chain uses TRBV28 and TRBJ1-6, with 7 bases lining up with TRBD1. Germline trimming cut 4 bases from V and 9 bases from J; bases unmatched to any gene: 15. The CDR3 runs to 17 residues. Germline V gives CDR1 MDHEN, CDR2 SYDVKM. The CDR3 coding sequence is TGTGCCAGCAGTTCTCCACAGGGGCCGCTGTTGTTTTCACCCCTCCACTTT. The encoded protein is CASSSPQGPLLFSPLHF.

This clone showed up just once. The genes are TRBV21-1 and TRBJ1-1; TRBD1 reflects the table's D call only, with no check against the DNA. TRBV21-1 is an annotated pseudogene. The CDR3 length is 17 residues. The CDR3, as DNA: TGTGCCAGCAGCCCCCTGGACAGGCAGCGGCTGAACACTGAAGCTTTCTTT. Amino acids: CASSPLDRQRLNTEAFF.

V usage is TRBV7-2 and J usage is TRBJ2-5; 7 bases fit TRBD2. The CDR3 extends over 16 amino acids. The J segment lost 5 bases and the V segment lost 2 bases, leaving 11 bases of the junction unmatched. Germline CDR1 is SGHTA and CDR2 is FQGNSA. CDR3 DNA sequence: TGTGCCAGCAGCTTACTTGGCGGGGGTGAATGGGAGACCCAGTACTTC. Residues: CASSLLGGGEWETQYF.

The V and J genes are TRBV6-2 or TRBV6-3 and TRBJ1-1, with TRBD1 as a possible D gene (6 bases). In germline, CDR1 is MNHEY, CDR2 SVGEGT. This CDR3 contains 15 residues. Trimming left V 2 bases short and J 1 base short, with 11 bases between. This chain's CDR3 is CASSYRGQTNTEAFF. The CDR3 DNA sequence: TGTGCCAGCAGTTACCGTGGACAGACGAACACTGAAGCTTTCTTT.